This T cell receptor (beta chain) was recovered during a study of T-cell reconstitution after alpha-beta-depleted transplantation in children. With 7 bases removed from V and 6 bases from J, the gap between germline ends came to 15 bases. The CDR3 has 14 residues. The V gene's germline CDR1 is MNHEY and CDR2 SVGAGI. The TCRbeta library incorporated unique molecular identifiers. TCRdb processed the PCR reads anew with MiXCR; each CDR3 protein has one entry. The sample carries about 360,000 distinct CDR3 sequences, 13% recorded once. The sequence was obtained from a human donor who donated a stem cell graft to a child with Fanconi anemia. The chain joins TRBV6-5 to TRBJ2-2; a weak D match, TRBD2 (6 bases). Specimen: PBMCs, collected from the stem cell graft. The CDR3 is CASKEGIAAGELFF. The CDR3 nucleotides are TGTGCCAGCAAGGAGGGGATAGCCGCCGGGGAGCTGTTTTTT.